This T cell receptor beta chain came from a study of identical twins. Study-wide results and limits: The abundant beta clonotypes from cord blood had fewer insertions, and memory repertoires had none of this. Models underestimated out-of-frame TCR alpha sharing in monozygotic twins.

This CDR3 has 15 amino acids. The V segment lost 4 bases and the J segment 6 bases; nucleotides outside the gene matches: 11. Germline V gene data show CDR1 as SGHTA and CDR2 as FQGTGA. Template switching introduced a universal primer site, and the cDNA bore unique molecular identifiers. TCRdb re-derived calls from the 5' RACE reads in MiXCR, one entry per CDR3 protein. Of approximately 220,000 distinct CDR3 sequences detected, roughly 7.5% appear once; the ten largest clones hold less than 2.5%. This clonotype was recorded only once. No antigen is known for it. These data were likewise used in another study, on yellow fever vaccine responses in identical twins.

Sequencing was performed on memory (CD45RO+) T cells sorted from blood. The chain combines TRBV7-3 with TRBJ1-1; 7 bases agree with TRBD1. This TCR was sampled from a woman younger than 30 in good health. This CDR3 reads CASSSKTGRSAEAFF. DNA of the CDR3: TGTGCCAGCAGCTCCAAGACAGGGCGGAGCGCTGAAGCTTTCTTT.